This note documents a single T cell receptor (beta chain) sequence. It has no known antigen specificity. No per-base quality is available; no much larger clone lies one base away. This record comes from a study of response to subunit inactivated influenza vaccine (dated by TCRdb to the late 2010s). In terms of the full investigation: Deep quantitative profiling of the T cell receptor repertoire was used in the study to follow responses to a trivalent subunit inactivated influenza vaccine. General findings and caveats noted by the study authors: It was suggested by the authors that each seasonal influenza vaccination may recruit only a limited number of new T cells.

From the cysteine through the phenylalanine, the CDR3 covers 15 amino acids. Just CDR3 DNA is preserved here, 45 bases in frame from base 1. The trim is 3 bases for V and 1 base for J, with a gap of 9 bases between the germline ends. To prepare the library, RT-PCR was applied. TCRdb records Illumina HiSeq 2500 as the sequencer. In-frame beta chains were kept once TCRdb had trimmed the public reads at Q25 with fastp and called clones with MiXCR. Duplicate CDR3 protein sequences are folded into a single record with the most common DNA and genes. The sample contains approximately 520,000 distinct CDR3 sequences, approximately 15% of them found a single time. The leading ten clones occupy approximately 3% of the sample.

Specimen: CD4+ T cells sorted from PBMCs, collected around 25 months after vaccination. The sequence joins TRBV12-3 or TRBV12-4 to TRBJ2-2; there is no confident call for the D gene. The receptor comes from a man aged 50-75 years who received an inactivated influenza vaccine. Donor details come from another sample of the same person, matched by shared clones. The DNA sequence is given as TGTGCCAGCAGTTTGGGTCACGGGAACACCGGGGAGCTGTTTTTT. Its protein is CASSLGHGNTGELFF.